These 25 T cell receptor beta chains came from one sample sequenced in a study of T cell repertoires in cytomegalovirus infection. A single record per CDR3 protein comes from TCRdb applying MiXCR to the reads. The sample holds approximately 490,000 distinct CDR3 sequences; around 10% are singletons and the top ten take 10% to 13%. The sequenced material came from PBMCs. The receptors originated from a human donor in good health (CMV status not recorded). Some clones in this sample may be carry-over from other donors' samples.

This clonotype was detected ten times or more. The V and J genes are TRBV2 and TRBJ2-2; no definite D call. The V end lost 7 bases, the J end lost 6 bases, and 21 bases lay between the germline ends. The CDR3 sequence is 16 residues long. Germline-derived CDR1 and CDR2 are SNHLY and FYNNEI. CDR3 coding DNA: TGTGCCAGCAAGGTCATGACGATGATGGGGTCCGGGGAGCTGTTTTTT. It codes for CASKVMTMMGSGELFF.

The chain uses TRBV5-1 and TRBJ1-5; D call uncertain. Germline CDR1 and CDR2: SGHRS and YFSETQ. The CDR3 totals 15 residues. V lost 0 bases and J 4 bases, leaving 11 bases between the germline ends. Here the CDR3 DNA reads TGCGCCAGCAGCTTGGATAATACGCCTAATCAGCCCCAGCATTTT. Translation gives CASSLDNTPNQPQHF.

The table lists this clonotype with many counts. V gene TRBV6-1 combines with J gene TRBJ2-5; D is perhaps TRBD2 (6 bases). The V gene lost 4 bases and the J gene lost 5 bases, with 8 bases spanning the gap. Looked up from germline, CDR1 is MNHNS and CDR2 is SASEGT. This CDR3 is 12 amino acids long. CDR3 region: CASSVAGETQYF. The CDR3 region has the DNA TGTGCCAGCAGTGTGGCGGGGGAGACCCAGTACTTC.

This clonotype was picked up many times. The CDR3 reads CASREIWSTEAFF. CDR3 in DNA: TGTGCCAGCAGGGAAATTTGGAGCACTGAAGCTTTCTTT. The gene calls are TRBV3-1 and TRBJ1-1; D uncertain. The V gene lost 6 bases and the J gene lost 4 bases, with 12 bases spanning the gap. CDR1 is LGHDT, CDR2 YNNKEL, per germline (reference sequence). The CDR3 has 13 residues.

This clonotype was seen at least ten times. The chain combines TRBV29-1 with TRBJ1-2; no firm D call. The CDR3 is 11 amino acids. V was clipped by 3 bases and J by 3 bases, with 5 bases between them. The V gene's germline CDR1 is SQVTM and CDR2 ANQGSEA. The CDR3 sequence: CSVESDYGYTF. The CDR3 nucleotides read TGCAGCGTTGAGTCGGACTATGGCTACACCTTC. The complete variable domain, with remaining parts taken from reference TRBV29-1 and TRBJ1-2, reads SAVISQKPSRDICQRGTSLTIQCQVDSQVTMMFWYRQQPGQSLTLIATANQGSEATYESGFVIDKFPISRPNLTFSTLTVSNMSPEDSSIYLCSVESDYGYTFGSGTRLTVV.

This clonotype occurred many times. V usage is TRBV7-8 and J usage is TRBJ1-1; tentative D call: TRBD1 (5 bases). This CDR3 comprises 14 residues. Germline V gene sequence: CDR1 SGHVS, CDR2 FQNEAQ. V gave up 5 bases and J gave up 6 bases, with 16 bases separating them. As DNA, the CDR3 is TGTGCCAGCAGCCATGGGACGGACTCCGCTGAAGCTTTCTTT. Translation gives CASSHGTDSAEAFF.

The sample holds many counts of this clonotype. The DNA for the CDR3 is TGTGCCAGCAACTACGACAGGGGGACTGAAGCTTTCTTT. Protein product: CASNYDRGTEAFF. The genes are TRBV2 and TRBJ1-1; TRBD1 agrees at 9 bases. V shed 7 bases, J shed 5 bases, and the junction held 5 bases outside the gene matches. The CDR3 has 13 residues. CDR1 and CDR2 (germline): SNHLY, FYNNEI.

This clonotype was observed a handful of times. The chain uses TRBV5-1 and TRBJ2-1; D possibly corresponds to TRBD2 (5 bases). V was clipped by 6 bases and J by 5 bases, with 21 bases between them. This CDR3 has 16 amino acids. Germline lookup yields CDR1 SGHRS and CDR2 YFSETQ. CDR3 nucleotide sequence: TGCGCCAGCATAGACGGTAGCGTAGTCCCGGACAATGAGCAGTTCTTC. Translating it yields CASIDGSVVPDNEQFF.

This clonotype came up many times. The rearrangement links TRBV7-8 to TRBJ2-2; D tentatively reads TRBD1 or TRBD2 (7 bases each). The CDR3 runs 17 residues. Germline V gene lookup returns CDR1 SGHVS and CDR2 FQNEAQ. V lost 0 bases, J lost 8 bases, and 19 bases lay in between. CDR3 loop: CASSLAPGGARVGELFF. The CDR3 DNA follows: TGTGCCAGCAGCTTAGCACCAGGGGGGGCGCGGGTAGGGGAGCTGTTTTTT. Full variable domain (rest looked up from reference TRBV7-8 and TRBJ2-2): GAGVSQSPRYKVAKRGQDVALRCDPISGHVSLFWYQQALGQGPEFLTYFQNEAQLDKSGLPSDRFFAERPEGSVSTLKIQRTQQEDSAVYLCASSLAPGGARVGELFFGEGSRLTVL.

This clonotype showed up many times. The V gene is TRBV3-1, the J gene TRBJ2-1; D could derive from TRBD1 or TRBD2 (5 bases each). The V end was cut by 1 base, the J end by 9 bases, with 16 bases between. CDR3 length equals 15 residues. Germline V gene data show CDR1 as LGHDT and CDR2 as YNNKEL (reference sequence). For the CDR3, the DNA is TGTGCCAGCAGCCAAGCTCTATTGGCCGGGACTGAGCAGTTCTTC. Translation: CASSQALLAGTEQFF.

In this sample, this clonotype turned up many times. V and J are TRBV27 and TRBJ2-1; 8 bases line up with TRBD2. The CDR3 covers 18 residues. Per the germline V gene, CDR1 is MNHEY and CDR2 is SMNVEV (reference sequence). J gave up 4 bases and V 2 bases, and 13 bases lay outside the gene matches. The CDR3 region has the DNA TGTGCCAGCAGTTTAAGGCCCCCAGGGGTAGCGGGGTACAATGAGCAGTTCTTC. It yields the protein CASSLRPPGVAGYNEQFF.

This chain joins TRBV12-3 or TRBV12-4 and TRBJ2-7, with 10 bases identical to TRBD1. This CDR3 comprises 15 residues. J gave up 3 bases and V 2 bases, and 4 bases lay outside the gene matches. In DNA, the CDR3 is TGTGCCAGCAGTTTAAGCGGACAGGGGGACTACGAGCAGTACTTC. It specifies CASSLSGQGDYEQYF.

About this clonotype itself: A much larger clonotype is one base distant, so this may be a read error. The rearrangement uses TRBV6-6 and TRBJ2-3; D possibly matches TRBD1 or TRBD2 (5 bases each). Germline CDR1 and CDR2: MNHNY and SVGAGI (reference sequence). The CDR3 is made up of 14 amino acids. DNA of the CDR3: TGTTCCAGCAGGGCTGATGGGACGACAGATACGCAGTATTTT. Protein sequence: CSSRADGTTDTQYF.

Many counts were recorded for this clonotype. The chain is built from TRBV4-2 and TRBJ1-2, with 9 bases that match TRBD1. The CDR3 contains 15 residues. The V gene end was trimmed by 3 bases and the J gene end by 8 bases; junction bases not matched to a gene: 10. Germline assignment: CDR1 LGHNA and CDR2 YNFKEQ. CDR3 loop: CASSQKGRTGGGYTF. The CDR3 DNA reads TGTGCCAGCAGCCAGAAGGGTCGAACAGGGGGCGGCTACACCTTC.

This clonotype came up a few times. This CDR3 is CAISEWPRGDAEAFF. The CDR3, as DNA: TGTGCCATCAGTGAGTGGCCCCGAGGTGATGCTGAAGCTTTCTTT. The chain is built from TRBV10-3 and TRBJ1-1, with no clear D. CDR3 length equals 15 residues. The ends were cut back, 1 base at V and 6 bases at J, with 15 bases in the middle. Germline values: CDR1 ENHRY, CDR2 SYGVKD.

This clonotype has a count of ten or more. This rearrangement joins TRBV5-1 to TRBJ2-6; TRBD1 matches at 8 bases. V was pared by 4 bases and J by 0 bases, with 6 bases of the junction left unmatched. Germline loops: CDR1 SGHRS, CDR2 YFSETQ. The CDR3 spans 17 residues. The CDR3 DNA is TGCGCCAGCAGCCTGGGACAGGTTTCCTCTGGGGCCAACGTCCTGACTTTC. The encoded protein is CASSLGQVSSGANVLTF.

The chain employs TRBV5-8 and TRBJ2-1; the match to TRBD2 covers 7 bases. The CDR3 covers 15 residues. The germline V gene has CDR1 SGHTS and CDR2 YDEGEE. The trim removed 4 bases at V and 10 bases at J, leaving 14 bases unmatched. The CDR3: CASSRSGREYLEQFF. CDR3 DNA: TGTGCCAGCAGCCGGTCAGGGCGGGAGTATTTGGAGCAGTTCTTC. Full variable domain (outside the CDR3, taken from reference TRBV5-8 and TRBJ2-1): EAGVTQSPTHLIKTRGQQATLRCSPISGHTSVYWYQQALGLGLQFLLWYDEGEERNRGNFPPRFSGRQFPNYSSELNVNALELEDSALYLCASSRSGREYLEQFFGPGTRLTVL.

This clonotype was seen at least ten times. This chain uses TRBV7-3 with TRBJ2-7, with TRBD2 matching 13 bases. CDR1 and CDR2 (germline): SGHTA, FQGTGA. There are 17 residues in the CDR3. Germline trimming cut 6 bases from V and 0 bases from J; bases unmatched to any gene: 8. The CDR3 protein is CASSRGTSGNLSYEQYF. CDR3 nucleotides: TGTGCCAGCAGTCGCGGGACTAGCGGGAACCTCTCCTACGAGCAGTACTTC.

On this clonotype itself: A clone one base away is much larger, so this may be a read error. The V call is TRBV27, the J call TRBJ2-7, with 9 nucleotides matching TRBD1. This CDR3 comprises 15 residues. CDR1 is MNHEY and CDR2 is SMNVEV in the germline V gene (reference sequence). The CDR3 sequence is CASSWKGTGTYDQYF. Here the CDR3 DNA reads TGTGCCAGCAGTTGGAAGGGGACAGGGACCTACGATCAGTACTTC.

This clonotype was counted a single time. The chain employs TRBV20-1 and TRBJ2-7, with D possibly TRBD1 on 6 matching bases. V was clipped by 6 bases and J by 2 bases, with 11 bases between them. CDR3 length equals 12 residues. CDR1 and CDR2 from the germline V gene are DFQATT and SNEGSKA (reference sequence). CDR3 in amino acids: CSARQETYEQYF. Here the CDR3 DNA reads TGCAGTGCGAGACAGGAAACCTACGAGCAGTACTTC.

V is TRBV18 and J is TRBJ2-7, with unresolved D. Germline CDR1 and CDR2: KGHSH and LQKENI. The V end lost 5 bases, the J end lost 7 bases, and 3 bases lay between the germline ends. There are 9 residues in the CDR3. The CDR3 spells CASSREQYF. CDR3 sequence (DNA): TGTGCCAGCTCAAGGGAGCAGTACTTC.

This clonotype was seen ten or more times. This chain connects TRBV7-2 to TRBJ2-1, with a weak D call TRBD2 (6 bases). The length of the CDR3 is 15 residues. Germline-derived CDR1 and CDR2 are SGHTA and FQGNSA. With 4 bases removed from V and 5 bases from J, the gap between germline ends came to 15 bases. The CDR3 DNA sequence: TGTGCCAGCAGCTCCCGTGGGGGGAACCACAATGAGCAGTTCTTC. It codes for CASSSRGGNHNEQFF.

This clonotype was seen a handful of times. The DNA of the CDR3 is TGTGCCAGCAGTGAACAGGGCGGGGGCAGGGAGCTGTTTTTT. It specifies CASSEQGGGRELFF. The V gene is TRBV25-1, the J gene TRBJ2-2; a possible D gene is TRBD2 (7 bases). With 2 bases removed from V and 9 bases from J, the gap between germline ends came to 13 bases. The CDR3 contains 14 residues. Germline CDR1 is MGHDK and CDR2 is SYGVNS.

Ten or more counts support this clonotype. The chain carries TRBV7-6 and TRBJ2-5, with no clear D. V was pared by 5 bases and J by 0 bases, with 7 bases between. The CDR3 spans 13 residues. Germline V gene lookup returns CDR1 SGHVS and CDR2 FNYEAQ. This CDR3 reads CASSPSDQETQYF. The CDR3 DNA reads TGTGCCAGCAGCCCCTCGGACCAAGAGACCCAGTACTTC.

This clonotype was counted at least ten times. The chain links TRBV12-3 or TRBV12-4 to TRBJ1-1; a weak D match, TRBD1 (6 bases). Trimming pared 3 bases from V and 8 bases from J, leaving 10 bases between. There are 12 residues in the CDR3. The CDR3 sequence: CASSLWGREAFF. The CDR3 nucleotides read TGTGCCAGCAGTTTGTGGGGGCGGGAAGCTTTCTTT.